This is a list of T cell receptor beta chains from one sample in a study of beta chain features in type 1 diabetes. The protocol was immunoSEQ multiplex PCR, while the TCRdb copy is restricted to in-frame clones and leaves out a portion. The repertoire holds about 470,000 clones, with roughly 30% as singletons. Specimen: naive CD4+ T cells from blood. The receptor set was obtained from a man aged 18 to 35 in good health. Both conserved end residues are part of each CDR3. Each record gives: V gene, D gene, clone size, J gene, CDR3 protein, CDR3 DNA. The D gene is left open where the match is weak. Size is stated for part of the rows, as once, few or many counts, or as a class when the clone is expanded.

v_call: TRBV29-1; d_call: TRBD1; clone_size: -; j_call: TRBJ2-5; cdr3_aa: CSGLTGVETQYF; cdr3_nt: TGCAGCGGACTTACAGGGGTAGAGACCCAGTACTTC
v_call: TRBV15; d_call: -; clone_size: -; j_call: TRBJ1-2; cdr3_aa: CATSYQSNYGYTF; cdr3_nt: TGTGCCACCAGCTATCAGAGCAACTATGGCTACACCTTC
v_call: TRBV30; d_call: TRBD2; clone_size: -; j_call: TRBJ2-1; cdr3_aa: CAWSRLAFSSYNEQFF; cdr3_nt: TGTGCCTGGTCCCGACTAGCGTTCAGCTCCTACAATGAGCAGTTCTTC
v_call: TRBV14; d_call: -; clone_size: few; j_call: TRBJ2-5; cdr3_aa: CASSLYQETQYF; cdr3_nt: TGTGCCAGCAGCCTGTACCAAGAGACCCAGTACTTC
v_call: TRBV5-6; d_call: -; clone_size: few; j_call: TRBJ2-5; cdr3_aa: CASSLLGPGETQYF; cdr3_nt: TGTGCCAGCAGCTTGTTGGGGCCGGGAGAGACCCAGTACTTC
v_call: TRBV4-1; d_call: TRBD1; clone_size: -; j_call: TRBJ2-7; cdr3_aa: CASSTRHGQGVVEQYF; cdr3_nt: TGCGCCAGCAGCACCCGACATGGACAGGGAGTTGTCGAGCAGTACTTC
v_call: TRBV20-1; d_call: -; clone_size: -; j_call: TRBJ2-4; cdr3_aa: CSARADIQYF; cdr3_nt: TGCAGTGCTAGAGCGGACATTCAGTACTTC
v_call: TRBV15; d_call: TRBD1; clone_size: few; j_call: TRBJ2-5; cdr3_aa: CATSRHLLQGPSGTQYF; cdr3_nt: TGTGCCACCAGCAGACACCTCCTACAGGGGCCGAGCGGGACCCAGTACTTC
v_call: TRBV29-1; d_call: TRBD1; clone_size: -; j_call: TRBJ1-4; cdr3_aa: CSARQGWEKLFF; cdr3_nt: TGCAGCGCCCGACAGGGCTGGGAAAAACTGTTTTTT
v_call: TRBV29-1; d_call: TRBD1; clone_size: few; j_call: TRBJ1-4; cdr3_aa: CSVAQGWGEKLFF; cdr3_nt: TGCAGCGTAGCACAGGGGTGGGGTGAAAAACTGTTTTTT
v_call: TRBV30; d_call: -; clone_size: few; j_call: TRBJ2-7; cdr3_aa: CAWTSSSYEQYF; cdr3_nt: TGTGCCTGGACCTCCTCTAGCTACGAGCAGTACTTC
v_call: TRBV30; d_call: -; clone_size: -; j_call: TRBJ2-7; cdr3_aa: CAWIPYPSGLYEQYF; cdr3_nt: TGTGCCTGGATCCCCTACCCCTCGGGCCTGTACGAGCAGTACTTC
v_call: TRBV6-6; d_call: -; clone_size: -; j_call: TRBJ1-1; cdr3_aa: CASSYSANTEAFF; cdr3_nt: TGTGCCAGCAGTTACTCGGCAAACACTGAAGCTTTCTTT
v_call: TRBV18; d_call: -; clone_size: few; j_call: TRBJ1-1; cdr3_aa: CASSRDLNTEAFF; cdr3_nt: TGTGCCAGCTCACGGGACCTGAACACTGAAGCTTTCTTT
v_call: TRBV2; d_call: TRBD1; clone_size: -; j_call: TRBJ2-1; cdr3_aa: CASSDQGRQGAQRQFF; cdr3_nt: TGTGCCAGCAGTGACCAGGGGAGACAGGGGGCGCAACGGCAGTTCTTC
v_call: TRBV10-3; d_call: -; clone_size: few; j_call: TRBJ2-5; cdr3_aa: CAISTTDGQETQYF; cdr3_nt: TGTGCCATCAGTACTACGGACGGACAAGAGACCCAGTACTTC
v_call: TRBV5-1; d_call: TRBD1; clone_size: -; j_call: TRBJ2-5; cdr3_aa: CASSFSGGQETQYF; cdr3_nt: TGCGCCAGCAGCTTCTCAGGGGGCCAAGAGACCCAGTACTTC
v_call: TRBV4-1; d_call: TRBD1; clone_size: -; j_call: TRBJ1-2; cdr3_aa: CASSPGGQVGYGYTF; cdr3_nt: TGCGCCAGCAGCCCAGGTGGACAGGTCGGCTATGGCTACACCTTC
v_call: TRBV28; d_call: -; clone_size: -; j_call: TRBJ2-5; cdr3_aa: CASRGQQQETQYF; cdr3_nt: TGTGCCAGCAGAGGACAGCAGCAAGAGACCCAGTACTTC
v_call: TRBV7-2; d_call: TRBD1; clone_size: -; j_call: TRBJ2-1; cdr3_aa: CASSLRQGYNEQFF; cdr3_nt: TGTGCCAGCAGCCTCAGACAGGGTTACAATGAGCAGTTCTTC
v_call: TRBV29-1; d_call: -; clone_size: -; j_call: TRBJ1-3; cdr3_aa: CSVGPSSGNTIYF; cdr3_nt: TGCAGCGTTGGACCGAGCTCTGGAAACACCATATATTTT
v_call: TRBV19; d_call: -; clone_size: -; j_call: TRBJ2-7; cdr3_aa: CASSTAKAVEQYF; cdr3_nt: TGTGCCAGTAGTACTGCCAAGGCGGTCGAGCAGTACTTC
v_call: TRBV5-4; d_call: TRBD2; clone_size: -; j_call: TRBJ2-5; cdr3_aa: CASSGSGVETQYF; cdr3_nt: TGTGCCAGCAGCGGGAGCGGGGTGGAGACCCAGTACTTC
v_call: TRBV30; d_call: -; clone_size: -; j_call: TRBJ1-5; cdr3_aa: CAWKGRGNQPQHF; cdr3_nt: TGTGCCTGGAAAGGCAGGGGCAATCAGCCCCAGCATTTT
v_call: TRBV30; d_call: -; clone_size: -; j_call: TRBJ2-1; cdr3_aa: CAWGPGYNEQFF; cdr3_nt: TGTGCCTGGGGCCCGGGCTACAATGAGCAGTTCTTC
v_call: TRBV5-1; d_call: -; clone_size: -; j_call: TRBJ2-3; cdr3_aa: CASSYPTGSSTDTQYF; cdr3_nt: TGCGCCAGCAGCTACCCGACCGGGTCTAGCACAGATACGCAGTATTTT
v_call: TRBV9; d_call: -; clone_size: -; j_call: TRBJ2-5; cdr3_aa: CACPGRETQYF; cdr3_nt: TGTGCCTGTCCCGGGAGAGAGACCCAGTACTTC
v_call: TRBV4-1; d_call: TRBD1; clone_size: -; j_call: TRBJ2-7; cdr3_aa: CASSHPGQGTYEQYF; cdr3_nt: TGCGCCAGCAGCCATCCCGGACAGGGGACCTACGAGCAGTACTTC
v_call: TRBV2; d_call: TRBD2; clone_size: -; j_call: TRBJ2-1; cdr3_aa: CASRRLAGVSAEQFF; cdr3_nt: TGTGCCAGCAGGAGACTAGCGGGAGTATCGGCGGAGCAGTTCTTC
v_call: TRBV15; d_call: TRBD2; clone_size: few; j_call: TRBJ2-1; cdr3_aa: CATSGGGSGSSYNEQFF; cdr3_nt: TGTGCCACCAGCGGGGGGGGTAGCGGGAGCTCCTACAATGAGCAGTTCTTC
v_call: TRBV9; d_call: TRBD2; clone_size: -; j_call: TRBJ2-3; cdr3_aa: CASSGTSGTDTQYF; cdr3_nt: TGTGCCAGCAGCGGGACTAGCGGCACAGATACGCAGTATTTT
v_call: TRBV29-1; d_call: TRBD1; clone_size: few; j_call: TRBJ1-1; cdr3_aa: CSVQGAVGTEAFF; cdr3_nt: TGCAGCGTCCAGGGGGCGGTAGGGACTGAAGCTTTCTTT
v_call: TRBV7-9; d_call: -; clone_size: -; j_call: TRBJ2-3; cdr3_aa: CASSLMGDTQYF; cdr3_nt: TGTGCCAGCAGCTTAATGGGGGATACGCAGTATTTT
v_call: TRBV5-1; d_call: TRBD2; clone_size: -; j_call: TRBJ2-1; cdr3_aa: CASSMGLADYNEQFF; cdr3_nt: TGCGCCAGCAGCATGGGACTAGCGGACTACAATGAGCAGTTCTTC
v_call: TRBV7-9; d_call: TRBD1; clone_size: -; j_call: TRBJ1-1; cdr3_aa: CASSLDAGGNTEAFF; cdr3_nt: TGTGCCAGCAGCTTAGACGCAGGGGGGAACACTGAAGCTTTCTTT
v_call: TRBV19; d_call: -; clone_size: few; j_call: TRBJ2-1; cdr3_aa: CASSKGRSNEQFF; cdr3_nt: TGTGCCAGTAGTAAGGGCAGAAGCAATGAGCAGTTCTTC
v_call: TRBV30; d_call: TRBD2; clone_size: few; j_call: TRBJ2-2; cdr3_aa: CAWSVAQVASGTTGELFF; cdr3_nt: TGTGCCTGGAGTGTAGCCCAGGTGGCTAGCGGTACAACCGGGGAGCTGTTTTTT
v_call: TRBV25-1; d_call: -; clone_size: few; j_call: TRBJ1-1; cdr3_aa: CASSRKAGRVRNTEAFF; cdr3_nt: TGTGCCAGCAGTCGAAAGGCGGGCAGGGTGAGGAACACTGAAGCTTTCTTT
v_call: TRBV15; d_call: -; clone_size: once; j_call: TRBJ1-2; cdr3_aa: CATSRAAPINYGYTF; cdr3_nt: TGTGCCACCAGCAGAGCAGCCCCAATTAACTATGGCTACACCTTC
v_call: TRBV4-3; d_call: -; clone_size: few; j_call: TRBJ2-6; cdr3_aa: CASSAQGTGANVLTF; cdr3_nt: TGCGCCAGCAGCGCACAGGGTACTGGGGCCAACGTCCTGACTTTC
v_call: TRBV5-1; d_call: -; clone_size: -; j_call: TRBJ2-7; cdr3_aa: CASSSQGNSYEQYF; cdr3_nt: TGCGCCAGCAGCTCGCAGGGGAACTCCTACGAGCAGTACTTC
v_call: TRBV6-1; d_call: TRBD2; clone_size: -; j_call: TRBJ2-7; cdr3_aa: CASSESLAGGYEQYF; cdr3_nt: TGTGCCAGCAGTGAGAGTCTAGCGGGAGGCTACGAGCAGTACTTC
v_call: TRBV6-1; d_call: -; clone_size: -; j_call: TRBJ2-7; cdr3_aa: CASSEVEGTTHEQYF; cdr3_nt: TGTGCCAGCAGTGAAGTGGAGGGGACCACCCACGAGCAGTACTTC
v_call: TRBV14; d_call: TRBD2; clone_size: -; j_call: TRBJ2-7; cdr3_aa: CASSQTSGRGHEQYF; cdr3_nt: TGTGCCAGCAGCCAAACTAGCGGGAGGGGGCACGAGCAGTACTTC
v_call: TRBV27; d_call: -; clone_size: -; j_call: TRBJ2-1; cdr3_aa: CASTEDGYNEQFF; cdr3_nt: TGTGCCAGCACCGAGGACGGGTACAATGAGCAGTTCTTC
v_call: TRBV29-1; d_call: -; clone_size: -; j_call: TRBJ2-1; cdr3_aa: CSVEQVRSYNEQFF; cdr3_nt: TGCAGCGTTGAACAGGTCCGGTCCTACAATGAGCAGTTCTTC
v_call: TRBV30; d_call: -; clone_size: -; j_call: TRBJ1-2; cdr3_aa: CARERGGYTF; cdr3_nt: TGTGCCCGGGAGAGGGGCGGCTACACCTTC
v_call: TRBV28; d_call: -; clone_size: few; j_call: TRBJ2-1; cdr3_aa: CASSQAGDGNEQFF; cdr3_nt: TGTGCCAGCAGTCAAGCGGGCGATGGCAATGAGCAGTTCTTC
v_call: TRBV29-1; d_call: -; clone_size: few; j_call: TRBJ2-3; cdr3_aa: CSVETGTDTQYF; cdr3_nt: TGCAGCGTTGAAACCGGGACAGATACGCAGTATTTT
v_call: TRBV28; d_call: -; clone_size: -; j_call: TRBJ1-5; cdr3_aa: CASSLVSQPQHF; cdr3_nt: TGTGCCAGCAGTTTAGTATCTCAGCCCCAGCATTTT
v_call: TRBV5-6; d_call: -; clone_size: -; j_call: TRBJ2-3; cdr3_aa: CASSPPGDSSTDTQYF; cdr3_nt: TGTGCCAGCAGCCCGCCGGGGGACAGCAGCACAGATACGCAGTATTTT
v_call: TRBV7-2; d_call: -; clone_size: -; j_call: TRBJ2-5; cdr3_aa: CASSVLGGTETQYF; cdr3_nt: TGTGCCAGCAGCGTCCTTGGCGGGACAGAGACCCAGTACTTC
v_call: TRBV29-1; d_call: -; clone_size: -; j_call: TRBJ2-6; cdr3_aa: CSATALPAGANVLTF; cdr3_nt: TGCAGCGCGACAGCGCTACCTGCTGGGGCCAACGTCCTGACTTTC